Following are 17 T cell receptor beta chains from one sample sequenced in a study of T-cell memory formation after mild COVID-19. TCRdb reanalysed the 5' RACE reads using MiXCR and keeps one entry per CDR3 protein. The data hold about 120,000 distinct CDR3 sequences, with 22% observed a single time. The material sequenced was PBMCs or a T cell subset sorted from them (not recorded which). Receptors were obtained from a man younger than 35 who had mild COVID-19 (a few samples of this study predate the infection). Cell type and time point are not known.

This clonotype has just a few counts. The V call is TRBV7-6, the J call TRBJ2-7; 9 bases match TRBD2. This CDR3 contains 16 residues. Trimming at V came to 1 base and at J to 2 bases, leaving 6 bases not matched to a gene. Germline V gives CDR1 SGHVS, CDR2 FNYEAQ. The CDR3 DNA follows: TGTGCCAGCAGCTTAGTGGCTAGCGGGGACCCCTACGAGCAGTACGTC. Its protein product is CASSLVASGDPYEQYV.

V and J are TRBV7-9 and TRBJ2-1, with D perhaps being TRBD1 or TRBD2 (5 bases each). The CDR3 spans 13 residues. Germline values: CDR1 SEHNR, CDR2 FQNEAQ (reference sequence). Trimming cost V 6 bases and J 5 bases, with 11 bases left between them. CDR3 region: CASRGDRHNEQFF. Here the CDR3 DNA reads TGTGCCAGCAGAGGGGACCGACACAATGAGCAGTTCTTC.

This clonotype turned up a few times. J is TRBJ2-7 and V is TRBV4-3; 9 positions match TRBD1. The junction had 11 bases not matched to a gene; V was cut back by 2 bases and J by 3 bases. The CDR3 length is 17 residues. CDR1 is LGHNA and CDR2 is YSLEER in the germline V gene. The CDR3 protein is CASSQTFDRGGFYEQYF. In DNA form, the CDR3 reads TGCGCCAGCAGCCAAACTTTCGACAGGGGGGGATTCTACGAGCAGTACTTC.

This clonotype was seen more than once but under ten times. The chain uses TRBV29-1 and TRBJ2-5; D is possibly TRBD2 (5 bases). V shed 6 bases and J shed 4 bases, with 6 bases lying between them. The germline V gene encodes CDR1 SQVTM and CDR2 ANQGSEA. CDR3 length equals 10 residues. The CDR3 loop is CSVRGETQYF. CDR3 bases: TGCAGCGTCCGGGGAGAGACCCAGTACTTC.

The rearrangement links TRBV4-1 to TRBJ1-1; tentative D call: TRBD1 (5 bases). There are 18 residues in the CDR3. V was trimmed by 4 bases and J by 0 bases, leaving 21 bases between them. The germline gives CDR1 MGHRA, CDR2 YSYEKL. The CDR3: CASSPVVRVSGLNTEAFF. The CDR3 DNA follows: TGCGCCAGCAGCCCAGTTGTCAGGGTATCCGGCTTGAACACTGAAGCTTTCTTT.

CDR3 nucleotide sequence: TGCGCCAGCAGCCAAGATACTCGGGGCTACACCTTC. Amino acids: CASSQDTRGYTF. The chain is built from TRBV4-1 and TRBJ1-2, with D uncertain. Trimming pared 0 bases from V and 8 bases from J, leaving 7 bases between. Germline CDR1 is MGHRA and CDR2 is YSYEKL. This CDR3 is built from 12 residues.

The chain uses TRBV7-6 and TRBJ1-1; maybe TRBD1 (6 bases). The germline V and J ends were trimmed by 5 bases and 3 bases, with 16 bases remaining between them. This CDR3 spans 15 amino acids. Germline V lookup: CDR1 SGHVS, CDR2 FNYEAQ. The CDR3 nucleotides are TGTGCCAGCAGCACCCGAGGGGGTAAGGACACTGAAGCTTTCTTT. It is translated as CASSTRGGKDTEAFF.

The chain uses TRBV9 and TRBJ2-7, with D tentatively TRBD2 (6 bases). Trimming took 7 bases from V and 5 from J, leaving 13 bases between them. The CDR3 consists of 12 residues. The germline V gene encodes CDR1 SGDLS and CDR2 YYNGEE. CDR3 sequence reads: CASPGGFNEQYV. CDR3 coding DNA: TGTGCCAGCCCAGGAGGGTTTAACGAGCAGTACGTC.

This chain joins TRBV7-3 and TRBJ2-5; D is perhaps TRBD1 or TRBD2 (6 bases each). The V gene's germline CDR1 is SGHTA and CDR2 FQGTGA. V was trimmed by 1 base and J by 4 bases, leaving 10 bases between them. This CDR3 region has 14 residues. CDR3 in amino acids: CASSLMGGRETQYF. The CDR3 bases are TGTGCCAGCAGCTTAATGGGGGGCCGAGAGACCCAGTACTTC.

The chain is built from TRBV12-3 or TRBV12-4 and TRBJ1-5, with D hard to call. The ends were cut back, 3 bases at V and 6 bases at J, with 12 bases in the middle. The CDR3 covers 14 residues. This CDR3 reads CASSFRPTFQPQHF. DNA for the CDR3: TGTGCCAGCAGTTTCCGGCCGACCTTTCAGCCCCAGCATTTT.

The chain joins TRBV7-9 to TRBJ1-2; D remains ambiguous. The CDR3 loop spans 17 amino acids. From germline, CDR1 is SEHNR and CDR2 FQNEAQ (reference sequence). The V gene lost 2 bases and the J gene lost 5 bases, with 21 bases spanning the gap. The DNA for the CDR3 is TGTGCCAGCAGCTTATCGGACGTTGAGAGGTTCCTGTATGGCTACACCTTC. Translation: CASSLSDVERFLYGYTF.

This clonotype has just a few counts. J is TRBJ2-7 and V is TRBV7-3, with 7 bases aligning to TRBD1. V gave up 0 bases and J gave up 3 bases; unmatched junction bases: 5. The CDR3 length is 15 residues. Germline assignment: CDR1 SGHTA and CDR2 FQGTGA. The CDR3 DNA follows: TGTGCCAGCAGCTTAACAACAGGGGAGAACTACGAGCAGTACTTC. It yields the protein CASSLTTGENYEQYF. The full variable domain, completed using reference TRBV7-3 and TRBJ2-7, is GAGVSQTPSNKVTEKGKYVELRCDPISGHTALYWYRQSLGQGPEFLIYFQGTGAADDSGLPNDRFFAVRPEGSVSTLKIQRTERGDSAVYLCASSLTTGENYEQYFGPGTRLTVT.

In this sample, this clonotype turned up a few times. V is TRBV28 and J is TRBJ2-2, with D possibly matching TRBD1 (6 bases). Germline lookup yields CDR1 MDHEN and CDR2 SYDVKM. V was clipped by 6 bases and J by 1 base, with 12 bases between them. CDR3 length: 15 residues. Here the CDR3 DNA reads TGTGCCAGCAGACCGGGACACTGGAACACCGGGGAGCTGTTTTTT. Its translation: CASRPGHWNTGELFF.

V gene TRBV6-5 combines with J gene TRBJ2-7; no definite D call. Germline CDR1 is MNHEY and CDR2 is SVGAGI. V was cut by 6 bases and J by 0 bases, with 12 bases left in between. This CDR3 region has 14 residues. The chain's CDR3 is CASSPDLSSYEQYF. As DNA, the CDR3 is TGTGCCAGCAGCCCCGACCTGTCCTCCTACGAGCAGTACTTC.

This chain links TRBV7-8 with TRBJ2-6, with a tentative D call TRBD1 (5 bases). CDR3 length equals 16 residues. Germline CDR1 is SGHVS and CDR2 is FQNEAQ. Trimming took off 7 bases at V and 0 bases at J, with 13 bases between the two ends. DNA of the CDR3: TGTGCCAGCACCCTAGGGGTGCTCTCTGGGGCCAACGTCCTGACTTTC. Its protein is CASTLGVLSGANVLTF.

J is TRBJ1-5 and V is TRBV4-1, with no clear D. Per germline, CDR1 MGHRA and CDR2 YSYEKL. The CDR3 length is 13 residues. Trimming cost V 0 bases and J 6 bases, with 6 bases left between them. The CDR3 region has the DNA TGCGCCAGCAGCCAAGATTTGGTTCAGCCCCAGCATTTT. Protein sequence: CASSQDLVQPQHF.

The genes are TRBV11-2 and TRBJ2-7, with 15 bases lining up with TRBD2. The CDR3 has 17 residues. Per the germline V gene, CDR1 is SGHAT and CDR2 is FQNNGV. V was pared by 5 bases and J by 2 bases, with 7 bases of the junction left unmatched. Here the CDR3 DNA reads TGTGCCAGCAGCATCATAGGGACTAGCGGGGGGACCTACGAGCAGTACTTC. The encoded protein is CASSIIGTSGGTYEQYF. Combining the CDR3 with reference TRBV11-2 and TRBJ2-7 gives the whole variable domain EAGVAQSPRYKIIEKRQSVAFWCNPISGHATLYWYQQILGQGPKLLIQFQNNGVVDDSQLPKDRFSAERLKGVDSTLKIQPAKLEDSAVYLCASSIIGTSGGTYEQYFGPGTRLTVT.